Following are 20 T cell receptor beta chains from one sample sequenced in a study of blood T cell repertoires in COVID-19. Assay used: immunoSEQ multiplex PCR; TCRdb lists only in-frame clones, some missing. The top ten clones hold roughly 7.1% of a sample with some 190,000 clones, around 80% of them seen once. Sequenced: peripheral blood. These receptors were collected from a woman aged 55-69 years with COVID-19, enrolled during active disease.

V and J are TRBV5-8 and TRBJ2-1; 10 bases fit TRBD2. The CDR3 is made up of 15 amino acids. Germline CDR1 and CDR2: SGHTS and YDEGEE. V lost 5 bases and J lost 2; bases outside the gene matches: 4. CDR3 protein: CASSSGRRTYNEQFF. The CDR3, as DNA: TGTGCCAGCAGTAGCGGGAGGAGGACCTACAATGAGCAGTTCTTC.

The chain couples TRBV6-5 to TRBJ2-5, with a tentative D call TRBD2 (5 bases). The CDR3 is 15 amino acids. Germline loops: CDR1 MNHEY, CDR2 SVGAGI. The ends were cut back, 4 bases at V and 1 base at J, with 13 bases in the middle. This CDR3 is CASSFKRQTQETQYF. In DNA form, the CDR3 reads TGTGCCAGCAGTTTTAAGCGGCAAACCCAAGAGACCCAGTACTTC.

J is TRBJ2-4 and V is TRBV18; TRBD2 matches 7 bases. The CDR3 runs 17 residues. Germline trimming cut 0 bases from V and 6 bases from J; bases unmatched to any gene: 11. Germline assignment: CDR1 KGHSH and CDR2 LQKENI. This chain's CDR3 is CASSPPARGGRRNIQYF. For the CDR3, the DNA is TGTGCCAGCTCACCACCGGCCCGCGGGGGTCGACGAAACATTCAGTACTTC. The full variable domain, its missing parts supplied by reference TRBV18 and TRBJ2-4, is NAGVMQNPRHLVRRRGQEARLRCSPMKGHSHVYWYRQLPEEGLKFMVYLQKENIIDESGMPKERFSAEFPKEGPSILRIQQVVRGDSAAYFCASSPPARGGRRNIQYFGAGTRLSVL.

The V gene is TRBV5-4, the J gene TRBJ1-4; 7 positions agree with TRBD1. V trimming: 4 bases; J trimming: 4 bases; junction bases outside the gene matches: 7. This CDR3 has 15 amino acids. The germline V gene has CDR1 SGHNT and CDR2 YYREEE (reference sequence). This CDR3 is CASSADGTDNEKLFF. The CDR3 bases are TGTGCCAGCAGCGCAGACGGGACAGATAATGAAAAACTGTTTTTT.

The V call is TRBV19, the J call TRBJ1-5, with 8 bases that match TRBD1. V lost 7 bases and J lost 4; bases outside the gene matches: 12. There are 16 residues in the CDR3. Germline V gene lookup returns CDR1 LNHDA and CDR2 SQIVND (reference sequence). CDR3 region: CASIPGYGDRNQPQHF. In nucleotides, the CDR3 is TGTGCCAGTATCCCGGGATACGGGGACAGGAATCAGCCCCAGCATTTT.

This sequence joins TRBV27 and TRBJ2-2; 8 bases align to TRBD1. The CDR3 covers 15 residues. With 5 bases clipped from V and 6 bases from J, the junction kept 8 bases outside the gene matches. Germline V gene data show CDR1 as MNHEY and CDR2 as SMNVEV (reference sequence). CDR3 protein: CASSTRTGFSGELFF. For the CDR3, the DNA is TGTGCCAGCAGTACCCGGACAGGGTTCTCCGGGGAGCTGTTTTTT.

V usage is TRBV2 and J usage is TRBJ2-1, with D possibly being TRBD2 (5 bases). The V gene's germline CDR1 is SNHLY and CDR2 FYNNEI. Trimming left V 3 bases short and J 15 bases short, with 15 bases between. The CDR3 totals 12 residues. This CDR3 reads CASSEGRTAGFF. The CDR3 nucleotides read TGTGCCAGCAGTGAGGGGAGAACAGCCGGGTTCTTC.

Comment on this clone: The sample has other DNA sequences that encode this CDR3 too. The genes are TRBV6-6 and TRBJ1-1; 8 bases align to TRBD1. V shed 4 bases and J 5 bases; nucleotides not matched to a gene: 3. The CDR3 is 13 residues long. Germline assignment: CDR1 MNHNY and CDR2 SVGAGI (reference sequence). This CDR3 is CASSWTGRTEAFF. DNA of the CDR3: TGTGCCAGCAGTTGGACAGGGCGGACTGAAGCTTTCTTT.

The rearrangement joins TRBV4-2 to TRBJ1-3; 8 positions match TRBD1. CDR3 size: 17 residues. After removal of 4 bases from V and 4 bases from J, the junction contained 12 bases not matched to a gene. Germline CDR1 LGHNA, CDR2 YNFKEQ. CDR3 DNA: TGTGCCAGCAGCCGAGTTGCGGACAGGGCGTTAGGAAACACCATATATTTT. As protein: CASSRVADRALGNTIYF.

V and J are TRBV4-3 and TRBJ2-2; a possible D gene is TRBD1 (5 bases). V was cut by 0 bases and J by 4 bases, with 9 bases left in between. Per germline, CDR1 LGHNA and CDR2 YSLEER. CDR3 length equals 15 residues. The CDR3 bases are TGCGCCAGCAGCCAAGACAGGGTTCTCACCGGGGAGCTGTTTTTT. It yields the protein CASSQDRVLTGELFF.

This CDR3 reads CASSRGLAAQGEQFF. The CDR3 nucleotides read TGTGCCAGCAGCCGTGGACTAGCGGCCCAAGGGGAGCAGTTCTTC. The chain has TRBV7-2 and TRBJ2-1; TRBD2 matches 10 bases. Germline CDR1 SGHTA, CDR2 FQGNSA. CDR3 length: 15 residues. V lost 5 bases and J lost 10; bases outside the gene matches: 11.

The chain carries TRBV29-1 and TRBJ1-1, with 7 bases identical to TRBD1. The length of the CDR3 is 13 residues. The ends lost 6 bases at V and 0 bases at J; junction bases unmatched: 4. CDR1 is SQVTM and CDR2 is ANQGSEA in the germline V gene. The CDR3 nucleotides are TGCAGCGTCCTGACAGGGCTGAACACTGAAGCTTTCTTT. It specifies CSVLTGLNTEAFF.

The chain joins TRBV24-1 to TRBJ2-3; the match to TRBD2 covers 11 bases. V lost 5 bases to trimming and J lost 0 bases; unmatched junction nucleotides: 9. The germline V gene encodes CDR1 KGHDR and CDR2 SFDVKD. This CDR3 has 18 residues. CDR3 in DNA: TGTGCCACCAGTGGTGCTAGCGGGGGGCTCCCTAGCACAGATACGCAGTATTTT. Its protein product is CATSGASGGLPSTDTQYF.

The chain links TRBV2 to TRBJ2-1; 15 bases line up with TRBD2. Per germline, CDR1 SNHLY and CDR2 FYNNEI. The junction had 6 bases not matched to a gene; V was cut back by 8 bases and J by 7 bases. The CDR3 spans 15 residues. In DNA, the CDR3 is TGTGCCAGCGCCTGGACTAGCGGGAGGGGGAATGAGCAGTTCTTC. It translates to CASAWTSGRGNEQFF.

The rearrangement joins TRBV6-5 to TRBJ1-1; perhaps TRBD1 as D (6 bases). The germline V and J ends were trimmed by 4 bases and 0 bases, with 9 bases remaining between them. CDR1 and CDR2 from the germline V gene are MNHEY and SVGAGI. The CDR3 runs to 14 residues. The CDR3 loop reads CASSSRGLNTEAFF. As DNA, the CDR3 is TGTGCCAGCAGTTCCAGGGGTTTGAACACTGAAGCTTTCTTT.

The CDR3 DNA reads as TGTGCCAGTAGTATTGGAGCACGGTCCGGGGAGCTGTTTTTT. Amino acids: CASSIGARSGELFF. The gene calls are TRBV19 and TRBJ2-2, with D uncertain. Trimming removed 3 bases at V and 6 bases at J, with 11 bases between. CDR1 and CDR2 (germline): LNHDA, SQIVND (reference sequence). The CDR3 extends over 14 amino acids.

The V gene is TRBV28, the J gene TRBJ2-6; 7 bases are a match to TRBD2. This CDR3 region has 15 residues. Germline-derived CDR1 and CDR2 are MDHEN and SYDVKM. The V and J ends lost 5 bases and 4 bases, in that order; junction bases with no gene match: 5. The CDR3 bases are TGTGCCAGCAGTGGGGAGGGGTCCGGGGCCAACGTCCTGACTTTC. Residues: CASSGEGSGANVLTF. The complete variable domain, with remaining parts taken from reference TRBV28 and TRBJ2-6, reads DVKVTQSSRYLVKRTGEKVFLECVQDMDHENMFWYRQDPGLGLRLIYFSYDVKMKEKGDIPEGYSVSREKKERFSLILESASTNQTSMYLCASSGEGSGANVLTFGAGSRLTVL.

The gene calls are TRBV7-8 and TRBJ2-7, with 7 bases fitting TRBD1. The CDR3 consists of 14 residues. The V gene end was trimmed by 5 bases and the J gene end by 6 bases; junction bases not matched to a gene: 10. The germline V gene encodes CDR1 SGHVS and CDR2 FQNEAQ. The DNA of the CDR3 is TGTGCCAGCAGCCCGGGACAGTATCTCCCCGAGCAGTACTTC. It is translated as CASSPGQYLPEQYF.

This clone appeared a few times. In DNA, the CDR3 is TGTGCCAGCAGTTGGGGGACAGGGGATAATCAGCCCCAGCATTTT. It is translated as CASSWGTGDNQPQHF. The chain combines TRBV6-5 with TRBJ1-5; the match to TRBD1 covers 10 bases. There are 15 residues in the CDR3. Looked up from germline, CDR1 is MNHEY and CDR2 is SVGAGI. V shed 4 bases and J 4 bases; nucleotides not matched to a gene: 4.

The V gene is TRBV19, the J gene TRBJ1-1; tentative D call: TRBD1 (5 bases). V was clipped by 4 bases and J by 1 base, with 13 bases between them. Germline V gene data show CDR1 as LNHDA and CDR2 as SQIVND (reference sequence). The CDR3 covers 15 residues. As DNA, the CDR3 is TGTGCCAGTAGTAATCCCGGGGGGAGGAACACTGAAGCTTTCTTT. This codes for CASSNPGGRNTEAFF.